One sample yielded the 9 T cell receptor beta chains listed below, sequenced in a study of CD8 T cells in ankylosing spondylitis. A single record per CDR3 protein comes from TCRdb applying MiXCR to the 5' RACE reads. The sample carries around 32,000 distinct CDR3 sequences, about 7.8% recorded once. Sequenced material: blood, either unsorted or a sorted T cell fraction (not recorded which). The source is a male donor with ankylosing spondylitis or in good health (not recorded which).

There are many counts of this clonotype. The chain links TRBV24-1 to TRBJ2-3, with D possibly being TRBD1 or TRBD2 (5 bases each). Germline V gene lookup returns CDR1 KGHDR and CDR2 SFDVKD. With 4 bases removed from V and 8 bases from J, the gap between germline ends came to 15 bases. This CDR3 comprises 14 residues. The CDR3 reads CATSDSGTVGTQYF. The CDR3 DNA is TGTGCCACCAGTGACTCCGGGACCGTTGGTACGCAGTATTTT.

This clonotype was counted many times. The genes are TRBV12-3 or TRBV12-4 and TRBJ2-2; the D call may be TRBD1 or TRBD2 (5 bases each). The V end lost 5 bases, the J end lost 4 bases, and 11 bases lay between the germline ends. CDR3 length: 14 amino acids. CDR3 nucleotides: TGTGCCAGCAGTCGGGACGGCACCACCGGGGAGCTGTTTTTT. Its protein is CASSRDGTTGELFF.

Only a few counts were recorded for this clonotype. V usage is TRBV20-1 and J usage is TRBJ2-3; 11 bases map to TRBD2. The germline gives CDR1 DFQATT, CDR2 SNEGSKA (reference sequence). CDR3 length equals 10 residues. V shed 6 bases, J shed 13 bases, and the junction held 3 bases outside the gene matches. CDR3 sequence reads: CSARLAGKYF. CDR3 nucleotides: TGCAGTGCCCGACTAGCGGGAAAGTATTTT.

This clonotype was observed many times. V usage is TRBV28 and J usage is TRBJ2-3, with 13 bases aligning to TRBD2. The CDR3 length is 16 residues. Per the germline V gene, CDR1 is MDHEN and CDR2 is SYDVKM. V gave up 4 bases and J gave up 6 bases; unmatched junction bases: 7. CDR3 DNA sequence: TGTGCCAGCAGTTACGGACTAGCGGGAGCCGGGGATACGCAGTATTTT. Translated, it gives CASSYGLAGAGDTQYF.

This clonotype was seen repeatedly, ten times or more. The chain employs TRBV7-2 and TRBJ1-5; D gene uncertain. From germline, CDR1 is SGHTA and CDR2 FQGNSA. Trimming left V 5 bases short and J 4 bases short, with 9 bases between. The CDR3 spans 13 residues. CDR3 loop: CASSELGNQPQHF. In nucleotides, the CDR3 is TGTGCCAGCAGCGAATTAGGAAATCAGCCCCAGCATTTT.

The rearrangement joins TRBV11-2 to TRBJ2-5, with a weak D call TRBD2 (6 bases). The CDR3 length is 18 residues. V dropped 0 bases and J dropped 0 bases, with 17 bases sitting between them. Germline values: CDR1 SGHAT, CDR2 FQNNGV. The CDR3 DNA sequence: TGTGCCAGCAGCTTAGAAGATACGCGCGGGACTCACCAAGAGACCCAGTACTTC. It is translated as CASSLEDTRGTHQETQYF.

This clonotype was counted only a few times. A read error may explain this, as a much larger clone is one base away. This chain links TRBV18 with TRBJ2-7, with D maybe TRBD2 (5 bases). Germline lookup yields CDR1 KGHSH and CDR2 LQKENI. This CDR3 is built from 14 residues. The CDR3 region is CASSPGLPNYEQCF. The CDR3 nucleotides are TGTGCCAGCTCACCTGGACTGCCGAACTACGAGCAGTGCTTC.

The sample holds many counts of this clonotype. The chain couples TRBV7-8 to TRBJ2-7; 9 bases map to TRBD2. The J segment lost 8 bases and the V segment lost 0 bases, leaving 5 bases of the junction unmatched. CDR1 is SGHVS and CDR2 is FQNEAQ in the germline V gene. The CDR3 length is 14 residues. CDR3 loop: CASSLASGSTKQYF. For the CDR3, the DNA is TGTGCCAGCAGCTTAGCTAGCGGGAGTACAAAGCAGTACTTC.

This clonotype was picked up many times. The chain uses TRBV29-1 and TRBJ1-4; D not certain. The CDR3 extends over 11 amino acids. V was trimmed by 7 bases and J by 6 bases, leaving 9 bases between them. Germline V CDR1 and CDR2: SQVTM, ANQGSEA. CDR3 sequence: CSAEFYEKLFF. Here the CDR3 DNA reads TGCAGCGCGGAATTTTATGAAAAACTGTTTTTT.